Listed below are T cell receptor beta chains from one sample, sequenced in a study of blood T cell repertoires in COVID-19. Some clones are missing from TCRdb's copy, which holds only in-frame ones; the method was immunoSEQ multiplex PCR. The repertoire holds about 480,000 clones, with approximately 88% as singletons. The sample consisted of PBMCs or T cells enriched from blood (not recorded which). Receptors originate from a middle-aged woman who had recovered from COVID-19. The CDR3 runs from the conserved cysteine through the conserved F or W. Fields, in order: D gene, clone size, J gene, V gene, CDR3 protein, CDR3 DNA. A D gene is named only where the DNA matches it firmly. Clone size, where shown, is once, few, many, or a class for clones that have expanded.

d_call: TRBD2
clone_size: once
j_call: TRBJ2-7
v_call: TRBV14
cdr3_aa: CASSFGTSGPYEQYF
cdr3_nt: TGTGCCAGCAGCTTTGGGACTAGCGGGCCCTACGAGCAGTACTTC

d_call: .
clone_size: .
j_call: TRBJ2-3
v_call: TRBV2
cdr3_aa: CASSYRVPRDTQYF
cdr3_nt: TGTGCCAGCAGTTACAGGGTCCCTAGAGATACGCAGTATTTT

d_call: .
clone_size: once
j_call: TRBJ2-5
v_call: TRBV19
cdr3_aa: CASSIGVARETQYF
cdr3_nt: TGTGCCAGTAGTATCGGGGTAGCTAGAGAGACCCAGTACTTC

d_call: TRBD2
clone_size: .
j_call: TRBJ2-5
v_call: TRBV7-2
cdr3_aa: CASSLSLAEETQYF
cdr3_nt: TGTGCCAGCAGCTTAAGTCTAGCGGAAGAGACCCAGTACTTC

d_call: .
clone_size: .
j_call: TRBJ2-1
v_call: TRBV7-2
cdr3_aa: CASSLASGGGVYNEQFF
cdr3_nt: TGTGCCAGCAGCTTAGCGTCGGGAGGGGGCGTCTACAATGAGCAGTTCTTC

d_call: TRBD2
clone_size: .
j_call: TRBJ2-7
v_call: TRBV5-1
cdr3_aa: CASSLTPGLVIEQYF
cdr3_nt: TGCGCCAGCAGTCTTACCCCGGGACTAGTTATCGAGCAGTACTTC

d_call: TRBD1
clone_size: .
j_call: TRBJ2-1
v_call: TRBV11-3
cdr3_aa: CASSLQTGGRLNEQFF
cdr3_nt: TGTGCCAGCAGCCTTCAAACAGGGGGGAGGCTCAATGAGCAGTTCTTC

d_call: .
clone_size: .
j_call: TRBJ1-5
v_call: TRBV12-3/TRBV12-4
cdr3_aa: CASSLSGDQPQHF
cdr3_nt: TGTGCCAGCAGTTTATCGGGGGATCAGCCCCAGCATTTT

d_call: .
clone_size: .
j_call: TRBJ2-1
v_call: TRBV10-3
cdr3_aa: CAISERAADNEQFF
cdr3_nt: TGTGCCATCAGTGAGAGGGCAGCGGACAATGAGCAGTTCTTC

d_call: TRBD1
clone_size: many
j_call: TRBJ1-2
v_call: TRBV3-1/TRBV3-2
cdr3_aa: CASSQEVMGPGQGAYGYTF
cdr3_nt: TGTGCCAGCAGCCAAGAAGTAATGGGTCCGGGACAGGGGGCCTATGGCTACACCTTC

d_call: TRBD1
clone_size: .
j_call: TRBJ2-7
v_call: TRBV9
cdr3_aa: CASSVGGQGHSRQYF
cdr3_nt: TGTGCCAGCAGCGTGGGTGGACAGGGCCACTCAAGGCAGTACTTC

d_call: TRBD2
clone_size: once
j_call: TRBJ2-5
v_call: TRBV3-1/TRBV3-2
cdr3_aa: CASSYPGVAGGPAETQYF
cdr3_nt: TGTGCCAGCAGCTATCCCGGAGTAGCGGGAGGGCCTGCGGAGACCCAGTACTTC

d_call: .
clone_size: .
j_call: TRBJ2-3
v_call: TRBV25-1
cdr3_aa: CASSEMTRTASTDTQYF
cdr3_nt: TGTGCCAGCAGTGAAATGACTCGGACAGCTAGCACAGATACGCAGTATTTT

d_call: TRBD1
clone_size: once
j_call: TRBJ1-2
v_call: TRBV7-2
cdr3_aa: CASSTNRGSMNGYTF
cdr3_nt: TGTGCCAGCAGCACTAACAGGGGGAGTATGAATGGCTACACCTTC

d_call: TRBD2
clone_size: .
j_call: TRBJ2-7
v_call: TRBV29-1
cdr3_aa: CSVEDLSSGSLEQYF
cdr3_nt: TGCAGCGTTGAAGATCTAAGTAGCGGGAGCCTCGAGCAGTACTTC

d_call: TRBD1
clone_size: .
j_call: TRBJ1-1
v_call: TRBV6-2/TRBV6-3
cdr3_aa: CASSYARDSMNTEAFF
cdr3_nt: TGTGCCAGCAGTTACGCCCGGGACAGCATGAACACTGAAGCTTTCTTT

d_call: TRBD1
clone_size: .
j_call: TRBJ1-2
v_call: TRBV5-6
cdr3_aa: CASSSDRPGGYGYTF
cdr3_nt: TGTGCCAGCAGCTCGGACAGGCCGGGTGGCTATGGCTACACCTTC

d_call: .
clone_size: .
j_call: TRBJ2-2
v_call: TRBV10-3
cdr3_aa: CAISERGFGELFF
cdr3_nt: TGTGCCATCAGTGAGAGGGGGTTCGGGGAGCTGTTTTTT

d_call: TRBD1
clone_size: .
j_call: TRBJ1-2
v_call: TRBV6-5
cdr3_aa: CASRNAGTGGGYTF
cdr3_nt: TGTGCCAGCAGGAATGCCGGGACAGGGGGCGGCTACACCTTC

d_call: .
clone_size: .
j_call: TRBJ2-7
v_call: TRBV4-1
cdr3_aa: CASSQDGHYEQYF
cdr3_nt: TGCGCCAGCAGCCAAGATGGGCACTACGAGCAGTACTTC

d_call: .
clone_size: once
j_call: TRBJ2-4
v_call: TRBV7-9
cdr3_aa: CASSRDSTEYF
cdr3_nt: TGTGCCAGCAGCCGGGACTCCACAGAGTACTTC

d_call: .
clone_size: .
j_call: TRBJ2-2
v_call: TRBV14
cdr3_aa: CASSPGAGELFF
cdr3_nt: TGTGCCAGCAGCCCGGGGGCCGGGGAGCTGTTTTTT

d_call: .
clone_size: .
j_call: TRBJ2-7
v_call: TRBV6-1
cdr3_aa: CASSESAAAQRYEQYF
cdr3_nt: TGTGCCAGCAGTGAATCGGCAGCGGCACAACGGTACGAGCAGTACTTC

d_call: TRBD1
clone_size: .
j_call: TRBJ2-3
v_call: TRBV24-1
cdr3_aa: CATSVGRGHTDTQYF
cdr3_nt: TGTGCCACCAGTGTCGGTAGGGGGCACACAGATACGCAGTATTTT

d_call: .
clone_size: .
j_call: TRBJ1-3
v_call: TRBV7-2
cdr3_aa: CASSPSGIAGNTIYF
cdr3_nt: TGTGCCAGCAGCCCGTCGGGGATTGCTGGAAACACCATATATTTT

d_call: .
clone_size: .
j_call: TRBJ2-7
v_call: TRBV7-9
cdr3_aa: CASSPGGGSYEQYF
cdr3_nt: TGTGCCAGCAGCCCGGGGGGCGGGAGCTACGAGCAGTACTTC

d_call: .
clone_size: .
j_call: TRBJ2-7
v_call: TRBV11-3
cdr3_aa: CASSLGASYEQYF
cdr3_nt: TGTGCCAGCAGCTTAGGAGCTTCCTACGAGCAGTACTTC

d_call: .
clone_size: .
j_call: TRBJ2-5
v_call: TRBV7-2
cdr3_aa: CASSGGRPGGTQYF
cdr3_nt: TGTGCCAGCAGCGGGGGACGCCCCGGGGGGACCCAGTACTTC

d_call: .
clone_size: .
j_call: TRBJ2-7
v_call: TRBV7-9
cdr3_aa: CASSLDGQSYEQYF
cdr3_nt: TGTGCCAGCAGCTTAGATGGACAGTCCTACGAGCAGTACTTC

d_call: .
clone_size: .
j_call: TRBJ2-7
v_call: TRBV6-5
cdr3_aa: CASSYSTGAYEQYF
cdr3_nt: TGTGCCAGCAGTTACTCCACAGGAGCCTACGAGCAGTACTTC

d_call: TRBD2
clone_size: .
j_call: TRBJ2-5
v_call: TRBV5-1
cdr3_aa: CASSLEASGEETQYF
cdr3_nt: TGCGCCAGCAGCTTGGAGGCTAGCGGGGAAGAGACCCAGTACTTC

d_call: TRBD1
clone_size: .
j_call: TRBJ2-7
v_call: TRBV9
cdr3_aa: CASSEGQHSYEQYF
cdr3_nt: TGTGCCAGCAGCGAGGGACAGCATTCCTACGAGCAGTACTTC